This TCR beta chain was captured in a study of CXCR3-negative and CXCR3-positive naive CD8 T cells. Study summary: The dataset comprises approximately 140 million TRB reads in total, with about 1.5 +/- 0.3 million reads per library. The study, taken as a whole, reports: Memory cells differed in TRBV-TRBJ usage, but naive CXCR3-negative and CXCR3-positive cells had similar usage. TRB CDR3s were more hydrophobic in CXCR3-positive than in CXCR3-negative naive cells. Whereas both naive subsets had comparably high diversity, memory CD8+ cells had much lower diversity.

CD45RO-CCR7+CD27+CD95- characterized naive CD8+ T cells. UMI labels and 5' RACE were used to prepare the TRB cDNA libraries. TCRdb reprocessed the 5' RACE reads and keeps a single row for each CDR3 protein, giving no DNA. Its clone listing holds about 84,000 distinct CDR3 sequences. As to this clonotype: Its antigen remains unknown.

CDR3 length: 15 amino acids. CDR1 is LNHDA, CDR2 SQIVND, per germline (reference sequence). The chain couples TRBV19 to TRBJ2-1; TCRdb outputs TRBD2, but without DNA this stays unchecked. Sequencing input: naive CXCR3+ CD8+ T cells from blood. The subset here: CD45RO-CCR7+CD27+CD95- naive CD8+ T cells expressing CXCR3 (TNR3+). The TCR was taken from a human donor in good health. Some clones in this sample may be carry-over from other donors' samples. The CDR3 region is CASSSTGGVHNEQFF.